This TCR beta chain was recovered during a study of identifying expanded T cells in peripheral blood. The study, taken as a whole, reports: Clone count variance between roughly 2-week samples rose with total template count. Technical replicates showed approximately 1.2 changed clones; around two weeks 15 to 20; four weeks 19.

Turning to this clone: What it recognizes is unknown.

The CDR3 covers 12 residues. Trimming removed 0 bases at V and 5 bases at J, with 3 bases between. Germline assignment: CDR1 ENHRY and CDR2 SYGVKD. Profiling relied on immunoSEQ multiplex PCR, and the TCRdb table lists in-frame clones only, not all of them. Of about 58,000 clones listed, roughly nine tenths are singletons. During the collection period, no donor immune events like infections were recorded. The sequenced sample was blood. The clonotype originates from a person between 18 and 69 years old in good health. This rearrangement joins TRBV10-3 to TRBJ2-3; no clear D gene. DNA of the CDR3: TGTGCCATCAGTGAGTCAAGAGATACGCAGTATTTT. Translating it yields CAISESRDTQYF.